This is a list of T cell receptor beta chains from one sample in a study of T-cell reconstitution after alpha-beta-depleted transplantation in children. TCRdb redid the calling of the PCR reads with MiXCR, one entry per CDR3 protein. The sample shows about 400,000 distinct CDR3 sequences, roughly 20% of them seen only once. The specimen was PBMCs from the stem cell graft donor, collected from the stem cell graft. The source is a human donor who donated a stem cell graft to a child with acute myeloid leukemia. CDR3s include the opening cysteine and the closing phenylalanine or tryptophan. The D gene is left open where the match is weak. Size is stated for part of the rows, as once, few or many counts, or as a class when the clone is expanded.

j_call | d_call | clone_size | v_call | cdr3_nt | cdr3_aa
TRBJ2-3 | . | . | TRBV24-1 | TGTGCCACCAGTAGGCCCGCCCAAGATACGCAGTATTTT | CATSRPAQDTQYF
TRBJ2-1 | TRBD2 | . | TRBV5-4 | TGTGCCAGCAGCTTTCTTACTAGCGGGATTCAGGACAATGAGCAGTTCTTC | CASSFLTSGIQDNEQFF
TRBJ2-1 | . | . | TRBV12-3/TRBV12-4 | TGTGCCAGCAGTTTATCTAGCTGGCAGTTCTTC | CASSLSSWQFF
TRBJ2-3 | TRBD2 | . | TRBV3-1 | TGTGCCAGCAGCTCGGGACTAGCGGGAGTAGGGAGCACAGATACGCAGTATTTT | CASSSGLAGVGSTDTQYF
TRBJ2-5 | TRBD2 | many | TRBV29-1 | TGCAGCGTTGCGGTACAGCGGGAGTCTTGGGAGACCCAGTACTTC | CSVAVQRESWETQYF
TRBJ2-7 | . | . | TRBV7-9 | TGTGCCAGCAGCCAAACGGGGGAGCAGTACTTC | CASSQTGEQYF
TRBJ2-1 | TRBD2 | few | TRBV5-1 | TGCGCCAGCAGCGGATTGACTAGCGGCTACAATGAGCAGTTCTTC | CASSGLTSGYNEQFF
TRBJ2-3 | . | many | TRBV20-1 | TGCAGTGCTACCGCAGGCAATCAAGGCACAGATACGCAGTATTTT | CSATAGNQGTDTQYF
TRBJ2-7 | . | few | TRBV28 | TGTGCCAGCAGTTTATATCTCGGGAGAGGCGAGCAGTACTTC | CASSLYLGRGEQYF
TRBJ2-1 | TRBD2 | many | TRBV6-1 | TGTGCCAGCAGTAGAAACAGCGGGAGTGTAAGGAATGAGCAGTTCTTC | CASSRNSGSVRNEQFF
TRBJ2-3 | . | many | TRBV10-3 | TGTGCCGCGCTTGGACGGCGTCAGGGTACGCAGTATTTT | CAALGRRQGTQYF
TRBJ2-6 | . | . | TRBV4-1 | TGCGCCAGCAGCCAAGTTGGGATTGCCAACGTCCTGACTTTC | CASSQVGIANVLTF
TRBJ2-1 | TRBD1 | . | TRBV6-5 | TGTGCCAGCAGTTATGGGACAGCCCACTACAATGAGCAGTTCTTC | CASSYGTAHYNEQFF
TRBJ2-1 | TRBD1 | few | TRBV28 | TGTGCCAGCACTCTCGGGACAGCAACCTACAATGAGCAGTTCTTC | CASTLGTATYNEQFF
TRBJ2-5 | . | few | TRBV20-1 | TGCAGTGCGGGCCGTGCGGGCTCCTTCTTCGGGGAGACCCAGTACTTC | CSAGRAGSFFGETQYF
TRBJ1-4 | . | many | TRBV20-1 | TGCAGTGCTAGAGATCTGGACATAGAAGAAAAACTGTTTTTT | CSARDLDIEEKLFF
TRBJ2-7 | . | few | TRBV21-1 | TGTGCCAGCAGCAGACGTCGGGACAGTGGGAGCTACGAGCAGTACTTC | CASSRRRDSGSYEQYF
TRBJ2-5 | . | many | TRBV29-1 | TGCAGCGTTGCGGGTAGACTTAACCAAGAGACCCAGTACTTC | CSVAGRLNQETQYF
TRBJ1-1 | . | few | TRBV29-1 | TGCAGCGTCCAACCAGGGCGGGGGCCTAACACTGAAGCTTTCTTT | CSVQPGRGPNTEAFF
TRBJ2-1 | TRBD1 | few | TRBV12-3/TRBV12-4 | TGTGCCAGCTCACGGACAGGGGCGACCTACAATGAGCAGTTCTTC | CASSRTGATYNEQFF
TRBJ2-1 | TRBD2 | many | TRBV20-1 | TGCAGTGCTAGCCCGACTAGCGAAGGGGTGTTCTTC | CSASPTSEGVFF
TRBJ1-1 | . | few | TRBV6-1 | TGTGCCAGCACTCGAGTCGGGGGCTTGGACACTGAAGCTTTCTTT | CASTRVGGLDTEAFF
TRBJ2-3 | . | many | TRBV20-1 | TGCAGTGCTAGACCACCCCTAGCGACAGATACGCAGTATTTT | CSARPPLATDTQYF